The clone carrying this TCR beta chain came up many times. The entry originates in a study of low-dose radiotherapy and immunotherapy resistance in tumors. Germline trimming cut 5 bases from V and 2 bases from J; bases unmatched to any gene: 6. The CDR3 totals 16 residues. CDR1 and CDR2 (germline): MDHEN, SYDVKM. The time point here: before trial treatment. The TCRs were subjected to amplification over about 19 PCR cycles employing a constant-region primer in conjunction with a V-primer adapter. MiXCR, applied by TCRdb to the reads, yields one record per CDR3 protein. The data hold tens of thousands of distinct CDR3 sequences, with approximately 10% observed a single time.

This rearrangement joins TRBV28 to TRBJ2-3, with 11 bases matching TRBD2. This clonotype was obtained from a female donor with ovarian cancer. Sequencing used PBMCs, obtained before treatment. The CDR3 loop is CASSVPSGRNTDTQYF. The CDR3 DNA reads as TGTGCCAGCAGTGTGCCTAGCGGGAGGAACACAGATACGCAGTATTTT.